This TCR beta chain was found in a study of glioma-infiltrating T cells. In this sample, this clonotype turned up a few times. Its matching antigen is unknown. This may arise from a read error, as a much more abundant clone is one base away. CDR1 and CDR2 (germline): MDHEN, SYDVKM. Losses at the gene ends were 5 bases for V and 4 bases for J; bases not matched to a gene: 6. The CDR3 has 14 residues. Findings of the study overall: Gliomas, especially low-grade, showed above-expected tissue-blood divergence; non-neoplastic patients showed below.

The iRepertoire nested amplicon-rescue multiplex PCR amplified TCR alpha and beta CDR3s from RNA. TCRdb recomputed calls from the multiplex PCR reads with MiXCR, one row per CDR3 protein. This sample yields 160,000 or so distinct CDR3 sequences, of which around 40% are seen a single time; roughly 5.4% belongs to the top ten. The TCR sequence derives from a human donor with low-grade glioma or glioblastoma, undergoing nonglioma brain surgery, or in good health (not recorded which). The sequencing input was glioma tissue, nonneoplastic brain tissue, or PBMCs (not recorded which). The chain has TRBV28 and TRBJ2-3; 7 bases align to TRBD1. This chain's CDR3 is CASSKRGPSDTQYF. In DNA form, the CDR3 reads TGTGCCAGCAGTAAAAGGGGGCCTTCAGATACGCAGTATTTT.